Listed below are T cell receptor beta chains from one sample, sequenced in a study of cytomegalovirus exposure and HLA in healthy donors. Only in-frame clones appear in the TCRdb table, and some are missing; sequencing was by immunoSEQ multiplex PCR. This sample has fewer than 110,000 clones; 76% occur once, and the top ten carry approximately 2.4%. Sequenced input: PBMCs. All receptors come from a man between 18 and 29 years old in good health and CMV-seronegative. CDR3s include the opening cysteine and the closing phenylalanine or tryptophan. D genes are given only for firm matches. Clone size is stated in some rows and not others, as once, few, many or a class when expanded.

V,D,J,size,DNA,CDR3
TRBV11-2,TRBD2,TRBJ2-7,.,TGTGCCAGCAGCTTAGGCGGCGGGGGGTCCTCTAGGGAGCAGTACTTC,CASSLGGGGSSREQYF
TRBV7-9,.,TRBJ1-4,few,TGTTCCAGCAGCCACAGGACAGAGAGGGCGAATGAAAAACTGTTTTTT,CSSSHRTERANEKLFF
TRBV29-1,.,TRBJ2-5,.,TGCAGCGTTGACAGGGGATCGGAGACCCAGTACTTC,CSVDRGSETQYF
TRBV5-4,TRBD2,TRBJ2-7,few,TGTGCCAGCAGCTTGACCGGGGGGGGCCCAGAGTACTTC,CASSLTGGGPEYF
TRBV5-4,.,TRBJ1-1,few,TGTGCCAGCAGTTCTCCCACTGAAGCTTTCTTT,CASSSPTEAFF
TRBV19,TRBD1,TRBJ1-1,.,TGTGCCAGTAGTGGCAGGGGGAGACGCACTGAAGCTTTCTTT,CASSGRGRRTEAFF
TRBV28,TRBD1,TRBJ2-2,.,TGTGCCAGCAGTTTGGCCGGACAGGGTCTGGCCGGGGAGCTGTTTTTT,CASSLAGQGLAGELFF
TRBV6-5,.,TRBJ2-2,.,TGTGCCAGCAGTTACTCGCGGGACTTCGCCGGGGAGCTGTTTTTT,CASSYSRDFAGELFF
TRBV25-1,.,TRBJ2-7,.,TGTGCCAGCAGTGAATCCAGGGTTTTCTACGAGCAGTACTTC,CASSESRVFYEQYF
TRBV19,TRBD1,TRBJ1-1,.,TGTGCCATTATGACAGGGGGCGGTGAAGCTTTCTTT,CAIMTGGGEAFF
TRBV6-5,TRBD2,TRBJ2-5,.,TGTGCCAGCAGAAATAGCGGGGGGGCTTTGGAGACCCAGTACTTC,CASRNSGGALETQYF
TRBV2,.,TRBJ2-7,.,TGTGCCAGCAGTGACCAACAGGGGGGGAACTCCTACGAGCAGTACTTC,CASSDQQGGNSYEQYF
TRBV25-1,.,TRBJ2-5,few,TGTGCCAGCGGCCAGGGGATTGAGTACCAAGAGACCCAGTACTTC,CASGQGIEYQETQYF
TRBV9,.,TRBJ1-1,.,TGCGCCAGCAGCGTAGGTGGAGGGGCCACTGAAGCTTTCTTT,CASSVGGGATEAFF
TRBV19,.,TRBJ1-4,.,TGTGCCAGTAGTATGTTAGGTAGCGGAACTAATGAAAAACTGTTTTTT,CASSMLGSGTNEKLFF
TRBV6-6,.,TRBJ2-7,.,TGTGCCAGCAGCAGAACCTACGAGCAGTACTTC,CASSRTYEQYF
TRBV10-3,.,TRBJ2-6,.,TGTGCTATAATGAACCAGAACATCAGGTCTGGGGCCAACGTCCTGACTTTC,CAIMNQNIRSGANVLTF
TRBV5-1,.,TRBJ2-7,.,TGCGCCAGCAGCTCCCCCGGACTAAGCGAGCAGTACTTC,CASSSPGLSEQYF
TRBV10-3,TRBD1,TRBJ1-1,few,TGTGCCATCGGACAGGGGGGGACTGAAGCTTTCTTT,CAIGQGGTEAFF
TRBV5-6,TRBD1,TRBJ1-1,.,TGTGCCAGCAGCCACGGACAGGGGGGGAGGAACACTGAAGCTTTCTTT,CASSHGQGGRNTEAFF
TRBV5-4,.,TRBJ1-2,.,TGTGCCAGCAGCTTCGACCATTTGACAGATGGCTACACCTTC,CASSFDHLTDGYTF
TRBV28,TRBD1,TRBJ1-1,.,TGTGCCAGCAGTTTATTACAGGGGATGAACACTGAAGCTTTCTTT,CASSLLQGMNTEAFF
TRBV5-4,.,TRBJ2-1,.,TGTGCCAGCAGAACTAATTTGGGCAATGAGCAGTTCTTC,CASRTNLGNEQFF
TRBV27,TRBD2,TRBJ2-7,.,TGTGCCAGCAGTACTCCCTCGGGACTAGCTGGTGAGCAGTACTTC,CASSTPSGLAGEQYF
TRBV6-1,.,TRBJ2-7,.,TGTGCCAGCAGTGTGTCTCTGGGGCTCTACGAGCAGTACTTC,CASSVSLGLYEQYF
TRBV5-1,.,TRBJ2-7,.,TGCGCCAGCAGCCCCCCGCTAGGAACCTACGAGCAGTACTTC,CASSPPLGTYEQYF
TRBV18,.,TRBJ2-5,.,TGTGCCAGCTCACCAGATCGGGAGACCCAGTACTTC,CASSPDRETQYF
TRBV15,TRBD1,TRBJ1-2,.,TGTGCCACCAGCAGAGAGACCGGGACAGGGGGGGTCGGCTACACCTTC,CATSRETGTGGVGYTF
TRBV5-1,TRBD1,TRBJ1-5,.,TGCGCCAGCAGCCCGGGGACAGGGGCAGGTGTAGGAAGCAATCAGCCCCAGCATTTT,CASSPGTGAGVGSNQPQHF
TRBV6-6,TRBD1,TRBJ1-1,.,TGTGCCAGCAGGGCCCGGGGACAGATGAACACTGAAGCTTTCTTT,CASRARGQMNTEAFF
TRBV2,TRBD2,TRBJ2-3,.,TGTGCCAGCAGTGGTGGACTAGGAAATGCCGATACGCAGTATTTT,CASSGGLGNADTQYF
TRBV5-1,.,TRBJ1-1,.,TGCGCCAGTAACCGCGGGTATGGAATAGAAGAAGCTTTCTTT,CASNRGYGIEEAFF
TRBV9,.,TRBJ2-1,.,TGTGCCAGCAGCGTAGACTCAAGCTCCTACAATGAGCAGTTCTTC,CASSVDSSSYNEQFF
TRBV7-2,.,TRBJ2-1,.,TGTGCCAGCAGCTCCTTACCCGGGACTCACAATGAGCAGTTCTTC,CASSSLPGTHNEQFF
TRBV7-2,TRBD2,TRBJ2-7,.,TGTGCCAGCAGCCTCACTGCCTCTAGCGGGGCGAACCTCTACGAGCAGTACTTC,CASSLTASSGANLYEQYF
TRBV19,TRBD1,TRBJ1-4,.,TGTGCCAGTAGTATGGAGGGACAGGGAGGCGAAAAACTGTTTTTT,CASSMEGQGGEKLFF
TRBV5-4,.,TRBJ1-4,.,TGTGCCAGCAGCCCGGACAGCTTTAATGAAAAACTGTTTTTT,CASSPDSFNEKLFF
TRBV4-3,TRBD1,TRBJ2-1,.,TGCGCCAGCAGCCAAGATGTCCAGGGGGTATACAATGAGCAGTTCTTC,CASSQDVQGVYNEQFF
TRBV6-6,.,TRBJ1-6,few,TGTGCCAGCAGTTTCCCCGGGATCCCGCCTCGGTCACCCCTCCACTTT,CASSFPGIPPRSPLHF
TRBV27,.,TRBJ1-6,.,TGTGCCAGCACCCCGACGGACAAATATAATTCACCCCTCCACTTT,CASTPTDKYNSPLHF